The 23 T cell receptor beta chains presented below share a single source sample, sequenced in a study of monozygotic twins with inflammatory bowel disease. TCRdb reprocessed the 5' RACE reads and keeps a single row for each CDR3 protein, giving no DNA. This sample's clone table lists about 160,000 distinct CDR3 sequences. Input material: blood. Receptor source: a human donor with ulcerative colitis or Crohn's disease, or a healthy co-twin of an affected twin (not recorded which).

This chain uses TRBV28 with TRBJ2-7; TCRdb's assignment of TRBD2 cannot be checked, as there is no DNA. Germline V CDR1 and CDR2: MDHEN, SYDVKM. The CDR3 length is 15 residues. The CDR3: CASTLAGGQTYEQYF.

The gene calls are TRBV7-3 and TRBJ2-1; absent DNA, TCRdb's TRBD1 call cannot be checked. Germline assignment: CDR1 SGHTA and CDR2 FQGTGA. This CDR3 comprises 15 residues. The CDR3 here is CASSFSGDAYNEQFF.

The chain combines TRBV12-3 or TRBV12-4 with TRBJ1-5; TCRdb names TRBD1, which stays unverified in the absence of DNA. The CDR3 spans 14 residues. The CDR3 spells CASVPGGGNQPQHF.

The chain joins TRBV5-6 to TRBJ2-2; TCRdb names TRBD1, which stays unverified in the absence of DNA. Germline V CDR1 and CDR2: SGHDT, YYEEEE. CDR3 length equals 14 residues. CDR3 amino acids: CASSSRVLPGELFF.

V gene TRBV5-1 combines with J gene TRBJ2-7; checking the TCRdb D call of TRBD1 is not possible without DNA. Germline V gene sequence: CDR1 SGHRS, CDR2 YFSETQ. The CDR3 is made up of 16 amino acids. The CDR3 sequence is CASSLTPQGATYEQYF.

The genes are TRBV10-3 and TRBJ1-1. Per the germline V gene, CDR1 is ENHRY and CDR2 is SYGVKD. The CDR3 runs 13 residues. CDR3 sequence reads: CAITLHENTEAFF.

V gene TRBV5-1 combines with J gene TRBJ2-5; absent DNA, TCRdb's TRBD1 call cannot be checked. CDR1 and CDR2 from the germline V gene are SGHRS and YFSETQ. The CDR3 is made up of 17 amino acids. The CDR3 reads CASSFGTGVIPVETQYF.

The genes are TRBV4-1 and TRBJ2-2; TCRdb names TRBD1, which stays unverified in the absence of DNA. Germline values: CDR1 MGHRA, CDR2 YSYEKL. This CDR3 has 15 residues. Here the CDR3 reads CASSRRDGVEGELFF.

The gene calls are TRBV5-1 and TRBJ2-7. The CDR3 covers 11 residues. Germline V gives CDR1 SGHRS, CDR2 YFSETQ. The CDR3 region is CASSTAYEQYF.

The CDR3 protein is CASSLVYDRGAGSYNEQFF. This chain uses TRBV5-1 with TRBJ2-1; TCRdb picks TRBD1, but there is no DNA to check that call. CDR3 size: 19 residues. In germline, CDR1 is SGHRS, CDR2 YFSETQ. Based on the CDR3 plus reference TRBV5-1 and TRBJ2-1, the full variable domain is KAGVTQTPRYLIKTRGQQVTLSCSPISGHRSVSWYQQTPGQGLQFLFEYFSETQRNKGNFPGRFSGRQFSNSRSEMNVSTLELGDSALYLCASSLVYDRGAGSYNEQFFGPGTRLTVL.

The genes are TRBV9 and TRBJ2-7. The CDR3 has 15 residues. CDR1 and CDR2 (germline): SGDLS, YYNGEE. The CDR3 loop is CASSKLGSMLYEQYF.

The chain uses TRBV11-3 and TRBJ2-1. The CDR3 totals 14 residues. Germline CDR1 SGHNT, CDR2 YENEEA. CDR3 residues: CASSLGSNYNEQFF.

The V call is TRBV4-2, the J call TRBJ2-3; lacking DNA, the TRBD2 call made by TCRdb goes unchecked. The germline gives CDR1 LGHNA, CDR2 YNFKEQ. There are 19 residues in the CDR3. The CDR3 protein is CASSQGLGLAGGSTDTQYF.

The CDR3 loop reads CASSLTGGLGIQYF. The V call is TRBV7-3, the J call TRBJ2-4; the TRBD1 assignment by TCRdb is unverifiable without DNA. The CDR3 totals 14 residues. Per the germline V gene, CDR1 is SGHTA and CDR2 is FQGTGA.

The chain employs TRBV7-6 and TRBJ2-1. Germline V gene lookup returns CDR1 SGHVS and CDR2 FNYEAQ. The CDR3 extends over 14 amino acids. The CDR3 is CASSLAQGDNEQFF.

The J gene is TRBJ1-5, the V gene TRBV5-1; the TCRdb D gene call, TRBD1, has no DNA to confirm it. The CDR3 has 14 residues. The germline CDR1 and CDR2 sequences are SGHRS and YFSETQ. CDR3 residues: CASSLGTGNQPQHF.

This chain connects TRBV28 to TRBJ2-1; the TRBD1 assignment by TCRdb is unverifiable without DNA. Germline CDR1 reads MDHEN; CDR2 reads SYDVKM. CDR3 size: 11 residues. The CDR3 sequence is CASSTGRFKFF.

The CDR3 is CATSRDPRGDTQYF. The J gene is TRBJ2-3, the V gene TRBV15; TCRdb calls TRBD1, which cannot be checked without DNA. There are 14 residues in the CDR3. Germline CDR1 LNHNV, CDR2 YYDKDF (reference sequence).

The gene calls are TRBV28 and TRBJ2-3. In germline, CDR1 is MDHEN, CDR2 SYDVKM. The CDR3 extends over 15 amino acids. The CDR3 sequence is CASSLDPRSTDTQYF.

J is TRBJ2-7 and V is TRBV10-3; the TCRdb D gene call, TRBD1, has no DNA to confirm it. This CDR3 region has 14 residues. CDR1 is ENHRY, CDR2 SYGVKD, per germline. The CDR3 region is CAIRGTGVTYEQYF.

The chain carries TRBV5-1 and TRBJ2-4; TCRdb returns TRBD1, unconfirmable since there is no DNA. Per germline, CDR1 SGHRS and CDR2 YFSETQ. The CDR3 runs to 13 residues. CDR3 loop: CASSSATDAIQYF.

This chain joins TRBV4-2 and TRBJ2-1; the TCRdb D gene call, TRBD1, has no DNA to confirm it. The CDR3 is made up of 15 amino acids. Germline-derived CDR1 and CDR2 are LGHNA and YNFKEQ. This CDR3 is CASSQVGTARDEQFF.

The chain combines TRBV7-2 with TRBJ1-4. This CDR3 is built from 14 residues. Germline assignment: CDR1 SGHTA and CDR2 FQGNSA. CDR3 residues: CASASGGKREKLFF. The variable domain in full, with the rest retrieved from reference TRBV7-2 and TRBJ1-4, is GAGVSQSPSNKVTEKGKDVELRCDPISGHTALYWYRQSLGQGLEFLIYFQGNSAPDKSGLPSDRFSAERTGGSVSTLTIQRTQQEDSAVYLCASASGGKREKLFFGSGTQLSVL.